These 27 T cell receptor beta chains originate from one sample sequenced in a study of cytomegalovirus exposure and HLA in healthy donors. PCR used 60 Vbeta primers and 13 Jbeta primers. TCRdb's table, derived via immunoSEQ multiplex PCR, lists solely in-frame clones and lacks some. The sample includes approximately 220,000 clones, around 80% of them seen just once. Sequencing used PBMCs. The source is a man aged 40-50 years in good health and CMV-seronegative.

The rearrangement uses TRBV10-3 and TRBJ1-1, with a weak D call TRBD1 (5 bases). There are 14 residues in the CDR3. Germline V lookup: CDR1 ENHRY, CDR2 SYGVKD. Trimming left V 4 bases short and J 1 base short, with 10 bases between. CDR3 DNA: TGTGCCATCAGTGGGGGGGGACCGAACACTGAAGCTTTCTTT. Its protein product is CAISGGGPNTEAFF.

The count of this clone is one. J is TRBJ1-1 and V is TRBV14; D remains unclear. This CDR3 has 13 amino acids. Germline CDR1 is SGHDN and CDR2 is FVKESK. Trimming removed 2 bases at V and 5 bases at J, with 9 bases between. The CDR3 DNA reads as TGTGCCAGCAGCCAATTGAGAGGAACTGAAGCTTTCTTT. It encodes CASSQLRGTEAFF. Using reference TRBV14 and TRBJ1-1 for the parts outside the CDR3, the full variable domain is EAGVTQFPSHSVIEKGQTVTLRCDPISGHDNLYWYRRVMGKEIKFLLHFVKESKQDESGMPNNRFLAERTGGTYSTLKVQPAELEDSGVYFCASSQLRGTEAFFGQGTRLTVV.

V usage is TRBV4-2 and J usage is TRBJ1-3; D possibly corresponds to TRBD1 (5 bases). Germline V gene sequence: CDR1 LGHNA, CDR2 YNFKEQ. The CDR3 runs to 15 residues. V lost 0 bases and J 4 bases, leaving 10 bases between the germline ends. This CDR3 is CASSQDKGLGNTIYF. CDR3 coding DNA: TGTGCCAGCAGCCAAGATAAGGGGTTGGGAAACACCATATATTTT.

This sequence joins TRBV6-6 and TRBJ2-7, with TRBD2 matching over 11 bases. Germline V gives CDR1 MNHNY, CDR2 SVGAGI (reference sequence). Trimming took 7 bases from V and 2 from J; bases not matched to a gene: 4. The CDR3 totals 14 residues. The CDR3: CASKDSGGAYEQYF. In nucleotides, the CDR3 is TGTGCCAGCAAAGATAGCGGGGGGGCCTACGAGCAGTACTTC.

The chain uses TRBV27 and TRBJ2-3, with D perhaps matching TRBD2 (5 bases). The V gene lost 5 bases and the J gene lost 6 bases, with 18 bases spanning the gap. Germline CDR1 and CDR2: MNHEY and SMNVEV (reference sequence). This CDR3 is built from 15 residues. CDR3 residues: CASSRTGLIGDTQYF. The CDR3 bases are TGTGCCAGCAGTCGGACTGGCCTCATAGGGGATACGCAGTATTTT.

The chain employs TRBV27 and TRBJ1-5; TRBD1 is a possible D gene (6 bases). This CDR3 has 17 amino acids. Trimming pared 3 bases from V and 1 base from J, leaving 16 bases between. Germline V CDR1 and CDR2: MNHEY, SMNVEV (reference sequence). The CDR3 nucleotides read TGTGCCAGCAGTTTTAGTCCACGACAGGCGAGCAATCAGCCCCAGCATTTT. Amino acids: CASSFSPRQASNQPQHF.

The genes are TRBV6-5 and TRBJ1-5; D gene uncertain. CDR1 and CDR2 from the germline V gene are MNHEY and SVGAGI. The CDR3 sequence is 15 residues long. V lost 0 bases to trimming and J lost 5 bases, with 11 bases between them. This CDR3 reads CASSYSITSDQPQHF. DNA for the CDR3: TGTGCCAGCAGTTACTCCATAACAAGTGATCAGCCCCAGCATTTT.

This chain connects TRBV5-1 to TRBJ2-1; 7 bases are a match to TRBD1. The ends lost 2 bases at V and 6 bases at J; junction bases unmatched: 5. Germline assignment: CDR1 SGHRS and CDR2 YFSETQ. This CDR3 is 14 amino acids long. For the CDR3, the DNA is TGCGCCAGCAGCTTCTACAGGGGCGGCAATGAGCAGTTCTTC. Protein sequence: CASSFYRGGNEQFF.

The V and J genes are TRBV27 and TRBJ2-7, with D perhaps TRBD1 (5 bases). Per the germline V gene, CDR1 is MNHEY and CDR2 is SMNVEV (reference sequence). This CDR3 contains 15 residues. V was cut by 0 bases and J by 0 bases, with 9 bases left in between. Written as DNA, the CDR3 is TGTGCCAGCAGTTTATCTTCAGGGCGCTCCTACGAGCAGTACTTC. It specifies CASSLSSGRSYEQYF.

The chain joins TRBV9 to TRBJ1-1, with 9 bases matching TRBD1. CDR1 and CDR2 from the germline V gene are SGDLS and YYNGEE. The trim removed 4 bases at V and 3 bases at J, leaving 7 bases unmatched. This CDR3 spans 15 amino acids. CDR3 amino acids: CASSLRTGADTEAFF. The DNA of the CDR3 is TGTGCCAGCAGCCTACGGACAGGGGCGGACACTGAAGCTTTCTTT. Based on the CDR3 plus reference TRBV9 and TRBJ1-1, the full variable domain is DSGVTQTPKHLITATGQRVTLRCSPRSGDLSVYWYQQSLDQGLQFLIQYYNGEERAKGNILERFSAQQFPDLHSELNLSSLELGDSALYFCASSLRTGADTEAFFGQGTRLTVV.

V and J are TRBV25-1 and TRBJ2-5; tentative D call: TRBD2 (5 bases). Germline CDR1 and CDR2: MGHDK and SYGVNS. V was clipped by 7 bases and J by 4 bases, with 10 bases between them. This CDR3 contains 12 residues. The CDR3 protein is CASNPGGETQYF. The CDR3 nucleotides read TGTGCCAGCAATCCTGGAGGAGAGACCCAGTACTTC.

The chain carries TRBV4-2 and TRBJ1-2; D unresolved. CDR3 length equals 13 residues. Germline CDR1 and CDR2: LGHNA and YNFKEQ. The germline V and J ends were trimmed by 1 base and 5 bases, with 8 bases remaining between them. The CDR3: CASSQGRGYGYTF. In nucleotides, the CDR3 is TGTGCCAGCAGCCAAGGCCGGGGTTATGGCTACACCTTC.

The chain couples TRBV4-1 to TRBJ1-6; unclear D gene. V was pared by 1 base and J by 9 bases, with 13 bases between. Germline CDR1 reads MGHRA; CDR2 reads YSYEKL. This CDR3 is built from 15 residues. The CDR3 DNA follows: TGCGCCAGCAGCCAAGGGGCCCGGCGGGGTTCACCCCTCCACTTT. Its translation is CASSQGARRGSPLHF.

The rearrangement uses TRBV19 and TRBJ2-7; TRBD1 matches 11 bases. The length of the CDR3 is 13 residues. Trimming cost V 10 bases and J 4 bases; bases outside gene matches: 6. Germline values: CDR1 LNHDA, CDR2 SQIVND (reference sequence). In DNA, the CDR3 is TGTGCCACCTCGGGGACAGGGGGGTACGAGCAGTACTTC. This translates into CATSGTGGYEQYF.

The V and J genes are TRBV19 and TRBJ1-1, with D hard to call. Germline lookup yields CDR1 LNHDA and CDR2 SQIVND (reference sequence). The CDR3 runs to 16 residues. V dropped 3 bases and J dropped 0 bases, with 14 bases sitting between them. The CDR3 loop is CASSISTTRVNTEAFF. In nucleotides, the CDR3 is TGTGCCAGTAGTATCTCGACGACGCGGGTGAACACTGAAGCTTTCTTT.

This clone has just one count. The genes are TRBV4-3 and TRBJ1-1; D perhaps matches TRBD1 (6 bases). The V end was cut by 3 bases, the J end by 1 base, with 9 bases between. There are 14 residues in the CDR3. Germline V gene lookup returns CDR1 LGHNA and CDR2 YSLEER. The CDR3 DNA reads as TGCGCCAGCAGCCACCGGGGGGCGAACACTGAAGCTTTCTTT. Protein product: CASSHRGANTEAFF.

This clone was found once. The rearrangement links TRBV2 to TRBJ1-2; D call uncertain. This CDR3 comprises 15 residues. CDR1 is SNHLY and CDR2 is FYNNEI in the germline V gene. Trimming cost V 4 bases and J 7 bases, with 19 bases left between them. The CDR3 loop is CASSVNVEGFSGYTF. DNA of the CDR3: TGTGCCAGCAGTGTTAATGTCGAGGGATTTAGTGGCTACACCTTC.

V is TRBV11-2 and J is TRBJ1-3; tentative D call: TRBD1 (6 bases). CDR1 and CDR2 from the germline V gene are SGHAT and FQNNGV. The CDR3 contains 15 residues. V was clipped by 5 bases and J by 0 bases, with 11 bases between them. CDR3 nucleotides: TGTGCCAGCAGCCCCTGGACAGTCTCTGGAAACACCATATATTTT. This translates into CASSPWTVSGNTIYF.

The chain couples TRBV12-5 to TRBJ2-6; no clear D gene. With 10 bases removed from V and 0 bases from J, the gap between germline ends came to 7 bases. CDR3 length: 13 residues. Looked up from germline, CDR1 is LGHNT and CDR2 is FRNRAP. The CDR3 loop reads CATSDSGANVLTF. The CDR3 nucleotides read TGTGCTACCTCAGACTCTGGGGCCAACGTCCTGACTTTC.

A note on this clone: Other nucleotide sequences in the sample specify the same CDR3. This chain links TRBV18 with TRBJ1-4, with D unclear. The V gene lost 6 bases and the J gene lost 4 bases, with 6 bases spanning the gap. The CDR3 sequence is 12 residues long. Germline values: CDR1 KGHSH, CDR2 LQKENI. The CDR3 DNA is TGTGCCAGCTCGAACGGTAATGAAAAACTGTTTTTT. This encodes CASSNGNEKLFF.

The V and J genes are TRBV10-3 and TRBJ2-5; no firm D call. The assigned J gene may be wrong: the sequence end matches TRBJ2-7 better. Germline V gene lookup returns CDR1 ENHRY and CDR2 SYGVKD. This CDR3 has 14 residues. CDR3 DNA: TGTGCCATCAGTGAGTCCGGGTTTTCCTACGAGCAGTACTTC. This sequence encodes CAISESGFSYEQYF.

The CDR3 here is CASGPGGPRVSGANVLTF. As DNA, the CDR3 is TGTGCCAGCGGTCCGGGAGGCCCAAGGGTTTCTGGGGCCAACGTCCTGACTTTC. The chain employs TRBV7-6 and TRBJ2-6; 7 nucleotides agree with TRBD2. Per germline, CDR1 SGHVS and CDR2 FNYEAQ. This CDR3 is built from 18 residues. V lost 8 bases and J lost 1; bases outside the gene matches: 14.

The chain has TRBV25-1 and TRBJ1-2; D possibly corresponds to TRBD1 (5 bases). CDR3 length: 14 amino acids. Trimming took off 5 bases at V and 4 bases at J, with 14 bases between the two ends. Germline assignment: CDR1 MGHDK and CDR2 SYGVNS. The CDR3 DNA reads as TGTGCCAGCAGTCAGGGAAATTCACGCTATGGCTACACCTTC. Protein product: CASSQGNSRYGYTF.

V usage is TRBV6-5 and J usage is TRBJ1-3; perhaps TRBD1 as D (6 bases). The CDR3 loop spans 15 amino acids. Per the germline V gene, CDR1 is MNHEY and CDR2 is SVGAGI. Trimming pared 0 bases from V and 6 bases from J, leaving 12 bases between. The CDR3 DNA reads TGTGCCAGCAGTTACTCGCACAGGGTTGAAAACACCATATATTTT. Encoded protein: CASSYSHRVENTIYF.

V is TRBV19 and J is TRBJ1-5; 7 nucleotides line up with TRBD1. The CDR3 has 14 amino acids. In germline, CDR1 is LNHDA, CDR2 SQIVND (reference sequence). V shed 7 bases, J shed 6 bases, and the junction held 9 bases outside the gene matches. The CDR3 loop is CASTLRTGAQPQHF. The CDR3 bases are TGTGCCAGTACCCTCCGAACAGGGGCTCAGCCCCAGCATTTT.

This chain uses TRBV5-6 with TRBJ2-7; 8 positions agree with TRBD1. J gave up 2 bases and V 2 bases, and 3 bases lay outside the gene matches. Germline-derived CDR1 and CDR2 are SGHDT and YYEEEE. The CDR3 runs to 14 residues. CDR3 in DNA: TGTGCCAGCAGCTTACGACAGGGGACCTACGAGCAGTACTTC. Amino acids: CASSLRQGTYEQYF.

The chain is built from TRBV29-1 and TRBJ1-1; 10 nucleotides agree with TRBD1. With 7 bases clipped from V and 3 bases from J, the junction kept 8 bases outside the gene matches. CDR1 SQVTM and CDR2 ANQGSEA come from the germline V gene. The length of the CDR3 is 14 residues. CDR3 sequence reads: CSARTGTGDTEAFF. The CDR3 bases are TGCAGCGCTCGAACCGGGACAGGGGACACTGAAGCTTTCTTT. Full variable domain (missing parts from reference TRBV29-1 and TRBJ1-1): SAVISQKPSRDICQRGTSLTIQCQVDSQVTMMFWYRQQPGQSLTLIATANQGSEATYESGFVIDKFPISRPNLTFSTLTVSNMSPEDSSIYLCSARTGTGDTEAFFGQGTRLTVV.